Described below is a single TCR beta chain sequence and its context. Its antigen is as yet unknown. Trimming cost V 0 bases and J 9 bases, with 12 bases left between them. This CDR3 has 14 residues. The germline CDR1 and CDR2 sequences are LGHDT and YNNKEL (reference sequence). Treatment defined: roughly 20 received Ad26.COV2.S at low or high dose, single or two shots; several received placebo; per-sample allocation not given. After the first vaccine or placebo injection, samples were drawn on day 63. Donor was an adult aged 18-55 years in Boston. TCRdb keeps only in-frame clones here, not all; method: immunoSEQ multiplex PCR. The data contain 300,000 to 450,000 clones, 80% to 90% of them seen just once; the ten biggest clones take up less than 4%. The record originates from a study of Ad26.COV2.S vaccination and SARS-CoV-2 variants. Study-level information: Donor got 5x10^10 or 1x10^11 viral particles of Ad26.COV2.S. Study results and limitations: Placebo recipients showed lower spike-specific TCR breadth than vaccinees. Placebo recipients and vaccine recipients were similar in non-spike TCR breadth.

V is TRBV3-1 (or the pseudogene TRBV3-2) and J is TRBJ1-5, with a tentative D call TRBD1 (5 bases). The TCR was taken from a person between 18 and 65 years old who received the Ad26.COV2.S COVID-19 vaccine or a placebo. The material sequenced was peripheral blood, taken in a trial of Ad26.COV2.S vaccine versus placebo. Here the CDR3 reads CASSQDRLGRPQHF. The CDR3 DNA reads as TGTGCCAGCAGCCAAGATAGGTTGGGACGGCCCCAGCATTTT.